This TCR beta chain appears in the sequencing data of a study of T cell responses to AZD1222 COVID-19 vaccine. The table came from immunoSEQ multiplex PCR; TCRdb's copy has only in-frame clones and leaves some out. The sample shows tens of thousands of clones, around 87% of them seen only once. Details on this clone: Its matching antigen is unknown.

Study conclusions and caveats: No day 14 peak samples; only post-peak repertoires were characterized. At 160-218 and 743-854, vaccine-associated CD4 TCRs were dominant, and they spanned spike.

Per germline, CDR1 SGHVS and CDR2 FQNEAQ. This CDR3 is built from 17 residues. V lost 2 bases and J 1 base, leaving 18 bases between the germline ends. V and J are TRBV7-8 and TRBJ2-7; the D gene could be TRBD1 or TRBD2 (6 bases each). The receptor was isolated from an adult in good health. The sample here was peripheral blood, taken on day 0 of AZD1222 vaccination. Here the CDR3 DNA reads TGTGCCAGCAGCTTAAGTGGGGGGCGCGTTCGGTCCTACGAGCAGTACTTC. This gives the protein CASSLSGGRVRSYEQYF.